This entry describes one T cell receptor (beta chain). This sample was taken from a study of OX40 agonist ivuxolimab in advanced cancers. Autoimmune disease history or systemic immunosuppression led to patient exclusion. Germline-derived CDR1 and CDR2 are SGHNT and YYREEE (reference sequence). The CDR3 consists of 15 residues. The V gene end was trimmed by 4 bases and the J gene end by 8 bases; junction bases not matched to a gene: 11. The data were produced by immunoSEQ multiplex PCR, yet TCRdb's version contains in-frame clones alone and is incomplete. The table lists roughly 67,000 clones, around 87% of them singletons.

The sequence was obtained from an adult with an advanced solid tumor such as melanoma, head and neck, liver or kidney cancer. This chain joins TRBV5-4 and TRBJ2-1; 8 nucleotides match TRBD1. Source: CD4+ or CD8+ T cells sorted from blood, taken in a trial of the OX40 agonist ivuxolimab. CDR3 protein: CASSLLTGGKDEQFF. In DNA, the CDR3 is TGTGCCAGCAGCCTTCTAACAGGGGGTAAGGATGAGCAGTTCTTC. The full variable domain, in which reference TRBV5-4 and TRBJ2-1 provide the parts outside the CDR3, is ETGVTQSPTHLIKTRGQQVTLRCSSQSGHNTVSWYQQALGQGPQFIFQYYREEENGRGNFPPRFSGLQFPNYSSELNVNALELDDSALYLCASSLLTGGKDEQFFGPGTRLTVL.